Listed below are T cell receptor beta chains from one sample, sequenced in a study of yellow fever vaccine responses in identical twins. TCRdb re-called the RT-PCR reads through MiXCR, storing one row per CDR3 protein. The sample shows some 20,000 distinct CDR3 sequences, about three quarters of them seen only once. The sample consisted of T cells from blood (PBMCs), unsorted or a sorted subset (not recorded which), taken before or after yellow fever vaccination (not recorded which). These TCRs come from a woman aged 18-29 years who received the yellow fever vaccine. CDR3s include the opening cysteine and the closing phenylalanine or tryptophan. Fields, in order: clone size, V gene, J gene, D gene, CDR3 protein, CDR3 DNA. The D gene is left open where the match is weak. Size is stated for part of the rows, as once, few or many counts, or as a class when the clone is expanded.

abundance: .
v_gene: TRBV28
j_gene: TRBJ2-7
d_gene: .
CDR3aa: CASSPDPPETYEQYF
CDR3nt: TGTGCCAGTAGCCCCGACCCACCAGAAACCTACGAGCAGTACTTC

abundance: .
v_gene: TRBV14
j_gene: TRBJ1-6
d_gene: .
CDR3aa: CASSQDSGGPNSPLHF
CDR3nt: TGTGCCAGCAGCCAAGATAGCGGGGGGCCTAATTCACCCCTCCACTTT

abundance: .
v_gene: TRBV24-1
j_gene: TRBJ1-1
d_gene: TRBD1
CDR3aa: CATSEGTGAAFF
CDR3nt: TGTGCCACCAGTGAAGGGACAGGGGCCGCTTTCTTT

abundance: .
v_gene: TRBV4-3
j_gene: TRBJ2-7
d_gene: .
CDR3aa: CASSQELRYEQYF
CDR3nt: TGCGCCAGCAGCCAAGAATTGCGCTACGAGCAGTACTTC

abundance: .
v_gene: TRBV29-1
j_gene: TRBJ1-5
d_gene: .
CDR3aa: CSVTRGPGPSEPQHF
CDR3nt: TGCAGCGTCACACGGGGCCCCGGGCCTTCGGAGCCCCAGCATTTT

abundance: .
v_gene: TRBV29-1
j_gene: TRBJ2-1
d_gene: TRBD1
CDR3aa: CSVPDREPYNEQFF
CDR3nt: TGCAGCGTTCCCGACAGGGAACCTTACAATGAGCAGTTCTTC

abundance: .
v_gene: TRBV15
j_gene: TRBJ1-5
d_gene: .
CDR3aa: CATSPHQDQPQHF
CDR3nt: TGTGCCACCAGCCCTCATCAGGATCAGCCCCAGCATTTT

abundance: .
v_gene: TRBV6-5
j_gene: TRBJ1-5
d_gene: .
CDR3aa: CASSYKDSISNQPQHF
CDR3nt: TGTGCCAGCAGTTACAAAGACAGCATTAGCAATCAGCCCCAGCATTTT

abundance: .
v_gene: TRBV20-1
j_gene: TRBJ2-3
d_gene: TRBD2
CDR3aa: CSASGGAPDTQYF
CDR3nt: TGCAGTGCTTCCGGGGGGGCCCCAGATACGCAGTATTTT

abundance: .
v_gene: TRBV19
j_gene: TRBJ2-2
d_gene: .
CDR3aa: CASSIGTSSNTGELFF
CDR3nt: TGTGCCAGTAGTATAGGCACTAGTTCGAACACCGGGGAGCTGTTTTTT

abundance: few
v_gene: TRBV7-9
j_gene: TRBJ2-1
d_gene: TRBD2
CDR3aa: CASSRGLAESYNEQFF
CDR3nt: TGTGCCAGCAGCCGGGGACTAGCGGAATCCTACAATGAGCAGTTCTTC

abundance: .
v_gene: TRBV19
j_gene: TRBJ2-2
d_gene: .
CDR3aa: CASGRPILNTGELFF
CDR3nt: TGTGCCAGTGGAAGACCCATCCTGAACACCGGGGAGCTGTTTTTT

abundance: once
v_gene: TRBV18
j_gene: TRBJ2-1
d_gene: TRBD1
CDR3aa: CASSLPGQLYNEQFF
CDR3nt: TGTGCCAGCTCGCTACCGGGACAGCTATACAATGAGCAGTTCTTC

abundance: .
v_gene: TRBV3-1
j_gene: TRBJ2-3
d_gene: .
CDR3aa: CASSQGPNTQYF
CDR3nt: TGTGCCAGCAGCCAAGGACCAAATACGCAGTATTTT

abundance: .
v_gene: TRBV20-1
j_gene: TRBJ2-1
d_gene: TRBD2
CDR3aa: CSATGLAGAINEQFF
CDR3nt: TGCAGTGCTACGGGACTAGCGGGAGCTATCAATGAGCAGTTCTTC

abundance: .
v_gene: TRBV11-1
j_gene: TRBJ1-3
d_gene: .
CDR3aa: CASCRGSNSGNTIYF
CDR3nt: TGTGCCAGCTGTCGGGGATCCAACTCTGGAAACACCATATATTTT

abundance: .
v_gene: TRBV29-1
j_gene: TRBJ1-5
d_gene: .
CDR3aa: CSASIGSGSNQPQHF
CDR3nt: TGCAGCGCCTCGATTGGTAGCGGAAGCAATCAGCCCCAGCATTTT

abundance: once
v_gene: TRBV23-1
j_gene: TRBJ1-4
d_gene: .
CDR3aa: CASSWPAGGEKLFF
CDR3nt: TGCGCCAGCAGTTGGCCCGCAGGAGGTGAAAAACTGTTTTTT

abundance: .
v_gene: TRBV7-9
j_gene: TRBJ1-3
d_gene: .
CDR3aa: CAVNGVSGNTIYF
CDR3nt: TGTGCCGTCAATGGGGTCTCTGGAAACACCATATATTTT

abundance: once
v_gene: TRBV2
j_gene: TRBJ1-1
d_gene: .
CDR3aa: CASSLKAGTLNTEAFF
CDR3nt: TGTGCCAGCAGTTTAAAAGCCGGGACACTGAACACTGAAGCTTTCTTT

abundance: few
v_gene: TRBV2
j_gene: TRBJ2-2
d_gene: .
CDR3aa: CASDAVSGELFF
CDR3nt: TGTGCCAGCGACGCAGTATCCGGGGAGCTGTTTTTT

abundance: .
v_gene: TRBV4-2
j_gene: TRBJ2-1
d_gene: .
CDR3aa: CASSQETMEQFF
CDR3nt: TGTGCCAGCAGCCAAGAAACCATGGAGCAGTTCTTC

abundance: .
v_gene: TRBV12-3/TRBV12-4
j_gene: TRBJ1-1
d_gene: .
CDR3aa: CASTKNTEAFF
CDR3nt: TGTGCCAGTACCAAGAACACTGAAGCTTTCTTT

abundance: once
v_gene: TRBV23-1
j_gene: TRBJ2-7
d_gene: .
CDR3aa: CASSPGKSRNEQYF
CDR3nt: TGCGCCAGCAGTCCGGGGAAAAGTAGGAACGAGCAGTACTTC

abundance: .
v_gene: TRBV29-1
j_gene: TRBJ2-2
d_gene: .
CDR3aa: CSAGHSNTGELFF
CDR3nt: TGCAGCGCGGGACACTCGAACACCGGGGAGCTGTTTTTT

abundance: .
v_gene: TRBV5-1
j_gene: TRBJ1-2
d_gene: .
CDR3aa: CASSKEGGNYGYTF
CDR3nt: TGCGCCAGCAGCAAAGAGGGGGGGAACTATGGCTACACCTTC

abundance: .
v_gene: TRBV27
j_gene: TRBJ2-2
d_gene: .
CDR3aa: CASSSHLGELFF
CDR3nt: TGTGCCAGCAGTTCCCACCTGGGGGAGCTGTTTTTT

abundance: .
v_gene: TRBV29-1
j_gene: TRBJ2-1
d_gene: TRBD2
CDR3aa: CSVEGYAGAIYNEQFF
CDR3nt: TGCAGCGTTGAAGGCTATGCGGGAGCTATCTACAATGAGCAGTTCTTC

abundance: .
v_gene: TRBV11-1
j_gene: TRBJ2-5
d_gene: TRBD1
CDR3aa: CASSNVRMGQGRETQYF
CDR3nt: TGTGCCAGCAGCAACGTAAGGATGGGACAGGGGAGAGAGACCCAGTACTTC

abundance: once
v_gene: TRBV28
j_gene: TRBJ2-1
d_gene: TRBD2
CDR3aa: CASRPTGLAGGYNEQFF
CDR3nt: TGTGCCAGCAGACCGACTGGACTAGCGGGGGGGTACAATGAGCAGTTCTTC

abundance: .
v_gene: TRBV4-1
j_gene: TRBJ2-7
d_gene: .
CDR3aa: CASSQDLGRQYEQYF
CDR3nt: TGCGCCAGCAGCCAAGATTTAGGCAGGCAATACGAGCAGTACTTC

abundance: .
v_gene: TRBV12-3/TRBV12-4
j_gene: TRBJ2-6
d_gene: .
CDR3aa: CASTPWRPSSSGANVLTF
CDR3nt: TGTGCCAGCACCCCCTGGCGCCCGTCGTCCTCTGGGGCCAACGTCCTGACTTTC

abundance: once
v_gene: TRBV10-3
j_gene: TRBJ1-5
d_gene: .
CDR3aa: CATQDGLNQPQHF
CDR3nt: TGTGCCACCCAAGACGGTCTCAATCAGCCCCAGCATTTT

abundance: few
v_gene: TRBV6-1
j_gene: TRBJ1-2
d_gene: .
CDR3aa: CASSHQQVTYGYTF
CDR3nt: TGTGCCAGCAGTCATCAACAGGTTACCTATGGCTACACCTTC

abundance: once
v_gene: TRBV5-6
j_gene: TRBJ2-5
d_gene: .
CDR3aa: CASGPRVRETQYF
CDR3nt: TGTGCCAGCGGGCCTCGGGTTCGGGAGACCCAGTACTTC

abundance: once
v_gene: TRBV7-9
j_gene: TRBJ1-1
d_gene: .
CDR3aa: CASSLADAGDPEAFF
CDR3nt: TGTGCCAGCAGCTTAGCCGATGCCGGGGACCCTGAAGCTTTCTTT

abundance: .
v_gene: TRBV19
j_gene: TRBJ1-1
d_gene: TRBD1
CDR3aa: CASSTGGVMNTEAFF
CDR3nt: TGTGCCAGTAGTACAGGGGGCGTCATGAACACTGAAGCTTTCTTT

abundance: .
v_gene: TRBV5-1
j_gene: TRBJ2-3
d_gene: TRBD2
CDR3aa: CASSAGLYTDTQYF
CDR3nt: TGCGCCAGCAGCGCGGGACTATACACAGATACGCAGTATTTT

abundance: once
v_gene: TRBV4-1
j_gene: TRBJ2-5
d_gene: .
CDR3aa: CASSQEGGGTQYF
CDR3nt: TGCGCCAGCAGCCAAGAAGGAGGGGGGACCCAGTACTTC